This TCR beta chain was identified in a study of T-cell memory formation after mild COVID-19. Study conclusions and caveats: CD4+ contracting clones were found mainly in CM and EM, and CD8+ ones in EMRA. Contracting clones from day 15 to 85 had balanced CD4/CD8; later expanders favoured CD4+. In pre-infection memory, a portion of responding clones appeared, which suggested that cross-reactive memory joined.

Note on this clonotype: What it binds is unknown.

TCRdb re-called the 5' RACE reads with MiXCR, one entry per CDR3 protein. The sample holds more than 350,000 distinct CDR3 sequences, roughly 15% seen once. Germline CDR1 reads MGHRA; CDR2 reads YSYEKL. V was trimmed by 4 bases and J by 8 bases, leaving 15 bases between them. This CDR3 has 14 residues. Material: PBMCs or a T cell subset sorted from them (not recorded which). This chain links TRBV4-1 with TRBJ2-1, with D perhaps matching TRBD2 (5 bases). This clonotype was sampled from a man younger than 30 who had mild COVID-19 (a few samples of this study predate the infection). Cell type and time point are not known. The CDR3: CASSPGTIWDEQFF. In DNA, the CDR3 is TGCGCCAGCAGCCCGGGAACCATATGGGATGAGCAGTTCTTC.